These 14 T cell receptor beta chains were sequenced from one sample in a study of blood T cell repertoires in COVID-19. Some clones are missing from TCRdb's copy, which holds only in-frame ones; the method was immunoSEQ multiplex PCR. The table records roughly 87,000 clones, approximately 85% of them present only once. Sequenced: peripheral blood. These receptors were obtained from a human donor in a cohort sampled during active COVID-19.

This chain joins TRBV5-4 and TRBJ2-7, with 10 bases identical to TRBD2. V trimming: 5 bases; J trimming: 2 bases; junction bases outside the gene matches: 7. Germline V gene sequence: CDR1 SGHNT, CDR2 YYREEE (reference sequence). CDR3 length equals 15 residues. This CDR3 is CASSLAGELAYEQYF. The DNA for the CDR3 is TGTGCCAGCAGTCTAGCGGGGGAACTCGCCTACGAGCAGTACTTC.

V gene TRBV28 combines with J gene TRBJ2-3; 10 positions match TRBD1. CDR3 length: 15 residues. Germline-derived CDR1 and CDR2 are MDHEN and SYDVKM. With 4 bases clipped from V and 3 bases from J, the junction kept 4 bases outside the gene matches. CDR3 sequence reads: CASSSDRGSTDTQYF. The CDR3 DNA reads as TGTGCCAGCAGTTCGGACAGGGGGAGTACAGATACGCAGTATTTT. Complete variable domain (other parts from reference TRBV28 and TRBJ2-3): DVKVTQSSRYLVKRTGEKVFLECVQDMDHENMFWYRQDPGLGLRLIYFSYDVKMKEKGDIPEGYSVSREKKERFSLILESASTNQTSMYLCASSSDRGSTDTQYFGPGTRLTVL.

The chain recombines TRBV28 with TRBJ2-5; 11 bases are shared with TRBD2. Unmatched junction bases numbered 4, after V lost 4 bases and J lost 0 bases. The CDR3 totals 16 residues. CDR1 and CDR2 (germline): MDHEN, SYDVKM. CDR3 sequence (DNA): TGTGCCAGCAGTTCCCCACTAGCGGGGGACCAAGAGACCCAGTACTTC. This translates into CASSSPLAGDQETQYF.

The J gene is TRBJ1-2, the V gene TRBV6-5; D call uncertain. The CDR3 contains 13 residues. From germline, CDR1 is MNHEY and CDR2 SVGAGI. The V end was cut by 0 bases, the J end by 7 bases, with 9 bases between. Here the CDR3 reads CASSYSGGFGYTF. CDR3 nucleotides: TGTGCCAGCAGTTACTCCGGCGGGTTTGGCTACACCTTC.

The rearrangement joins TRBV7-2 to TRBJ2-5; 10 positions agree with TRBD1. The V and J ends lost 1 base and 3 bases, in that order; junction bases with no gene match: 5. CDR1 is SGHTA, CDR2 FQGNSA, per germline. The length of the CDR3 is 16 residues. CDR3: CASSLVGGTGEETQYF. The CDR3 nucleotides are TGTGCCAGCAGCTTAGTTGGTGGGACAGGGGAAGAGACCCAGTACTTC.

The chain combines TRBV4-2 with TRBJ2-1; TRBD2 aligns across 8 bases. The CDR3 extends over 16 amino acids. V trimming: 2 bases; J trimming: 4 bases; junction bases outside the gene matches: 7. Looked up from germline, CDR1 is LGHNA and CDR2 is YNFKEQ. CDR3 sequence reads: CASSQRGGGRYNEQFF. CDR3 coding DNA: TGTGCCAGCAGCCAACGGGGGGGAGGGCGATACAATGAGCAGTTCTTC.

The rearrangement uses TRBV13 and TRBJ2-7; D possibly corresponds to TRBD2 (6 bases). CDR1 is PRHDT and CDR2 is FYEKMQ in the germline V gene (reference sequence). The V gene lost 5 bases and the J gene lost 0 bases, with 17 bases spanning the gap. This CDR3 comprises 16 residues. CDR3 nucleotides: TGTGCCAGCAGCCTATCCGGGACTGGGATCTCCTACGAGCAGTACTTC. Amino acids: CASSLSGTGISYEQYF.

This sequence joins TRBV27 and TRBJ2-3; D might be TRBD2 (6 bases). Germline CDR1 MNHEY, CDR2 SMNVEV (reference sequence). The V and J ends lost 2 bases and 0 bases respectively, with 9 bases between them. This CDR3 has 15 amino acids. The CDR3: CASSLEGTSTDTQYF. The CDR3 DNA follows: TGTGCCAGCAGTTTAGAGGGGACTAGCACAGATACGCAGTATTTT.

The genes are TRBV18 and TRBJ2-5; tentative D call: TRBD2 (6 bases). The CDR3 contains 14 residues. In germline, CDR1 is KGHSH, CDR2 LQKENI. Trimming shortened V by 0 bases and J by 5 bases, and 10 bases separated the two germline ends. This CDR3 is CASSPPSGDETQYF. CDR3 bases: TGTGCCAGCTCACCACCTAGCGGCGATGAGACCCAGTACTTC.

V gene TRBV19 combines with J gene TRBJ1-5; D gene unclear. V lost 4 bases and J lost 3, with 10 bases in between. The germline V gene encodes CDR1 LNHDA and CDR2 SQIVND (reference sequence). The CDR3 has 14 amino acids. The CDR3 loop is CASSRGFVNQPQHF. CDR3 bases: TGTGCCAGTAGTAGAGGTTTTGTCAATCAGCCCCAGCATTTT. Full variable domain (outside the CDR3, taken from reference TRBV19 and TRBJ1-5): DGGITQSPKYLFRKEGQNVTLSCEQNLNHDAMYWYRQDPGQGLRLIYYSQIVNDFQKGDIAEGYSVSREKKESFPLTVTSAQKNPTAFYLCASSRGFVNQPQHFGDGTRLSIL.

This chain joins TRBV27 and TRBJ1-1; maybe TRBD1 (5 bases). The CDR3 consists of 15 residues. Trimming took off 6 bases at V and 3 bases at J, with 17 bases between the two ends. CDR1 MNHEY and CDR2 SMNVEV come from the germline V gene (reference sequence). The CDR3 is CASSPRGERDTEAFF. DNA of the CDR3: TGTGCCAGCAGCCCGCGGGGGGAGAGGGACACTGAAGCTTTCTTT.

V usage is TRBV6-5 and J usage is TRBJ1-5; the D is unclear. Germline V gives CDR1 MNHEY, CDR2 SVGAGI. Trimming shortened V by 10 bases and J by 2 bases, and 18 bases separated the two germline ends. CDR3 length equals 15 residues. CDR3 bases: TGTGCCACTTTCCCCAGGACGGGAGGCAATCAGCCCCAGCATTTT. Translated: CATFPRTGGNQPQHF.

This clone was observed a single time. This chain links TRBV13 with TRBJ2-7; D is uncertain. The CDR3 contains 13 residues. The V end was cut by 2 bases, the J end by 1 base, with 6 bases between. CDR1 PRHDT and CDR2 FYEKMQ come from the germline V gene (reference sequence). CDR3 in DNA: TGTGCCAGCAGCTTAACTACATCCTACGAGCAGTACTTC. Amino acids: CASSLTTSYEQYF.

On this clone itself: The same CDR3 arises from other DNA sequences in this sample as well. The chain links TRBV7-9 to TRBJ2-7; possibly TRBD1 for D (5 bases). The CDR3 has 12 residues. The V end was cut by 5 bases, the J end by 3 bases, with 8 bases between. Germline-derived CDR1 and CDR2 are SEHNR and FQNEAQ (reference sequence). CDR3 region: CASSPTGYEQYF. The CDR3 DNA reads TGTGCCAGCAGCCCCACAGGCTACGAGCAGTACTTC.